This entry is about one T cell receptor beta chain. No antigen is known for it. These data come from a study of cytomegalovirus exposure and HLA in healthy donors. About the study: Counted in an early data release were approximately 80 million unique TCRs from HLA-typed donors. The study, taken as a whole, reports: Presence/absence comparisons presumed near-even sequencing depth among donors. There were some 150 TCR beta chains listed as cytomegalovirus-associated.

The primer mix had 60 Vbeta and 13 Jbeta primers. Clones were read by immunoSEQ multiplex PCR, and TCRdb kept only the in-frame ones, dropping some. Of roughly 250,000 clones in the sample, roughly two thirds are singletons; the top ten hold 2% to 2.5%. The sequence was obtained from a female donor in good health and CMV-seronegative. Sequenced: PBMCs.

For the CDR3, the DNA is TGCGCCAGCAGCCCCGGACTAGCGGGAGGCCGCAATGAGCAGTTCTTC. Translated, it gives CASSPGLAGGRNEQFF. The gene calls are TRBV4-1 and TRBJ2-1; 14 nucleotides match TRBD2. This CDR3 has 16 amino acids. Per the germline V gene, CDR1 is MGHRA and CDR2 is YSYEKL. V shed 4 bases and J 6 bases; nucleotides not matched to a gene: 5.